The 27 T cell receptor beta chains presented below share a single source sample, sequenced in a study of OX40 agonist ivuxolimab in advanced cancers. Sequencing was performed with immunoSEQ multiplex PCR; in TCRdb, only in-frame clones are kept and a portion is missing. The sample lists 30,000 to 35,000 clones, 74% seen once, with around 18% in the top ten. The source material was CD4+ or CD8+ T cells sorted from blood, sampled in a trial of the OX40 agonist ivuxolimab. The receptor set was obtained from an adult with an advanced solid tumor such as melanoma, head and neck, liver or kidney cancer.

The genes are TRBV7-3 and TRBJ2-1; 7 bases align to TRBD2. This CDR3 has 14 amino acids. V was pared by 1 base and J by 6 bases, with 3 bases of the junction left unmatched. Germline assignment: CDR1 SGHTA and CDR2 FQGTGA. This CDR3 is CASSLSGGFNEQFF. The CDR3, as DNA: TGTGCCAGCAGCTTAAGCGGGGGTTTCAATGAGCAGTTCTTC.

The chain combines TRBV6-1 with TRBJ1-2; D is perhaps TRBD1 (5 bases). V was trimmed by 2 bases and J by 8 bases, leaving 12 bases between them. The CDR3 runs 13 residues. Germline CDR1 reads MNHNS; CDR2 reads SASEGT. CDR3 sequence reads: CASSERGRAGYTF. The CDR3 bases are TGTGCCAGCAGTGAACGGGGCAGGGCAGGCTACACCTTC.

This clone was observed a handful of times. The rearrangement uses TRBV4-2 and TRBJ1-4, with a tentative D call TRBD1 (6 bases). Trimming left V 0 bases short and J 8 bases short, with 13 bases between. Germline CDR1 and CDR2: LGHNA and YNFKEQ. This CDR3 region has 15 residues. CDR3 coding DNA: TGTGCCAGCAGCCAAGAATACAGGGAGAGGGAAAAACTGTTTTTT. It yields the protein CASSQEYREREKLFF.

CDR3 coding DNA: TGTGCCAGCAGTTCAGAGGGTTATTTGAACACTGAAGCTTTCTTT. This encodes CASSSEGYLNTEAFF. The V gene is TRBV6-5, the J gene TRBJ1-1; no reliable D call. From germline, CDR1 is MNHEY and CDR2 SVGAGI. V was shortened by 4 bases and J by 0 bases, with 12 bases between the two germline ends. The CDR3 is made up of 15 amino acids.

This chain connects TRBV6-5 to TRBJ1-1, with D unclear. Trimming pared 0 bases from V and 4 bases from J, leaving 6 bases between. The CDR3 totals 13 residues. Germline-derived CDR1 and CDR2 are MNHEY and SVGAGI. Written as DNA, the CDR3 is TGTGCCAGCAGTTACTCAGGGATCACTGAAGCTTTCTTT. This encodes CASSYSGITEAFF.

The chain links TRBV29-1 to TRBJ2-1, with 12 nucleotides matching TRBD2. The junction had 8 bases not matched to a gene; V was cut back by 7 bases and J by 4 bases. The CDR3 contains 15 residues. Germline CDR1 reads SQVTM; CDR2 reads ANQGSEA. Written as DNA, the CDR3 is TGCAGCGCCATGACTAGCGGGGGACCGTACAATGAGCAGTTCTTC. This sequence encodes CSAMTSGGPYNEQFF.

V usage is TRBV27 and J usage is TRBJ1-1; 7 bases are a match to TRBD1. Germline lookup yields CDR1 MNHEY and CDR2 SMNVEV (reference sequence). This CDR3 spans 14 amino acids. V lost 5 bases, J lost 3 bases, and 6 bases stayed unmatched. This CDR3 is CASSPGDRYTEAFF. CDR3 nucleotide sequence: TGTGCCAGCAGTCCTGGGGACAGATACACTGAAGCTTTCTTT.

This clone has only a few counts. The chain uses TRBV7-9 and TRBJ1-5, with TRBD1 matching 11 bases. CDR1 and CDR2 (germline): SEHNR, FQNEAQ (reference sequence). The V and J ends lost 2 bases and 6 bases, in that order; junction bases with no gene match: 3. This CDR3 region has 15 residues. CDR3 protein: CASSLTGTGGQPQHF. The CDR3 nucleotides are TGTGCCAGCAGCTTAACTGGGACAGGGGGTCAGCCCCAGCATTTT. Filled out from reference TRBV7-9 and TRBJ1-5, the complete variable domain reads DTGVSQNPRHKITKRGQNVTFRCDPISEHNRLYWYRQTLGQGPEFLTYFQNEAQLEKSRLLSDRFSAERPKGSFSTLEIQRTEQGDSAMYLCASSLTGTGGQPQHFGDGTRLSIL.

This chain uses TRBV6-5 with TRBJ2-3; perhaps TRBD2 as D (7 bases). The CDR3 is 15 amino acids. CDR1 is MNHEY, CDR2 SVGAGI, per germline. The V gene lost 2 bases and the J gene lost 2 bases, with 11 bases spanning the gap. CDR3 amino acids: CASSYEGGATDTQYF. The CDR3 coding sequence is TGTGCCAGCAGTTACGAGGGGGGGGCCACAGATACGCAGTATTTT.

This clone appeared once. This chain joins TRBV7-6 and TRBJ1-3; possibly TRBD1 for D (5 bases). This CDR3 is 14 amino acids long. From germline, CDR1 is SGHVS and CDR2 FNYEAQ. V lost 8 bases and J lost 1, with 12 bases in between. For the CDR3, the DNA is TGTGCCAGCGGGCAGGGCGCTTCTGGAAACACCATATATTTT. Amino acid sequence: CASGQGASGNTIYF.

This chain joins TRBV14 and TRBJ1-3; D is uncertain. Germline-derived CDR1 and CDR2 are SGHDN and FVKESK. The CDR3 extends over 18 amino acids. V shed 1 base and J shed 7 bases, with 23 bases lying between them. The chain's CDR3 is CASSQGFGENPFWNTIYF. Here the CDR3 DNA reads TGTGCCAGCAGCCAAGGGTTCGGCGAAAACCCTTTTTGGAACACCATATATTTT.

This clone was detected only once. V gene TRBV11-2 combines with J gene TRBJ2-3; 9 nucleotides match TRBD2. Trimming at V came to 2 bases and at J to 4 bases, leaving 10 bases not matched to a gene. Germline-derived CDR1 and CDR2 are SGHAT and FQNNGV. The CDR3 consists of 17 residues. CDR3 protein: CASSLSARGGLSDTQYF. Written as DNA, the CDR3 is TGTGCCAGCAGCTTAAGTGCGCGGGGGGGACTCTCAGATACGCAGTATTTT.

The chain uses TRBV20-1 and TRBJ2-7, with D maybe TRBD1 (6 bases). From germline, CDR1 is DFQATT and CDR2 SNEGSKA (reference sequence). V gave up 5 bases and J gave up 3 bases, with 8 bases separating them. CDR3 length equals 11 residues. CDR3: CSAPDSYEQYF. CDR3 DNA: TGCAGTGCTCCGGACAGCTACGAGCAGTACTTC.

The chain links TRBV2 to TRBJ2-5; 9 nucleotides match TRBD2. Unmatched junction bases numbered 9, after V lost 6 bases and J lost 4 bases. This CDR3 region has 15 residues. The germline gives CDR1 SNHLY, CDR2 FYNNEI. The CDR3 sequence: CASSARAGGRETQYF. CDR3 sequence (DNA): TGTGCCAGCAGCGCTAGGGCGGGGGGGCGAGAGACCCAGTACTTC.

The chain has TRBV7-9 and TRBJ1-6; TRBD1 matches 7 bases. The CDR3 has 15 amino acids. V was clipped by 3 bases and J by 7 bases; unmatched bases: 6. Germline CDR1 is SEHNR and CDR2 is FQNEAQ (reference sequence). The CDR3 region is CASSLLDRANSPLHF. For the CDR3, the DNA is TGTGCCAGCAGCTTGCTCGACAGGGCCAATTCACCCCTCCACTTT. Based on the CDR3 plus reference TRBV7-9 and TRBJ1-6, the full variable domain is DTGVSQNPRHKITKRGQNVTFRCDPISEHNRLYWYRQTLGQGPEFLTYFQNEAQLEKSRLLSDRFSAERPKGSFSTLEIQRTEQGDSAMYLCASSLLDRANSPLHFGNGTRLTVT.

The CDR3 protein is CASSLLRKSLSDTGELFF. The CDR3, as DNA: TGTGCCAGCAGCTTACTCCGGAAAAGTTTATCGGACACCGGGGAGCTGTTTTTT. V and J are TRBV11-2 and TRBJ2-2; D not certain. V was shortened by 2 bases and J by 3 bases, with 19 bases between the two germline ends. Germline V gene data show CDR1 as SGHAT and CDR2 as FQNNGV. There are 18 residues in the CDR3.

The rearrangement uses TRBV5-4 and TRBJ2-3; D is ambiguous. Per the germline V gene, CDR1 is SGHNT and CDR2 is YYREEE (reference sequence). V was trimmed by 1 base and J by 4 bases, leaving 4 bases between them. The CDR3 consists of 12 residues. In DNA, the CDR3 is TGTGCCAGCAGCTTGTCCTCAGATACGCAGTATTTT. Its protein product is CASSLSSDTQYF.

In its sample, this clone was seen a few times. The chain carries TRBV18 and TRBJ1-2, with 8 positions matching TRBD1. The germline gives CDR1 KGHSH, CDR2 LQKENI. V dropped 8 bases and J dropped 2; count of bases not matched to a gene: 10. The CDR3 is made up of 15 amino acids. CDR3: CASTRTGRENYGYTF. The CDR3 DNA sequence: TGTGCCAGCACCCGGACAGGGCGGGAGAACTATGGCTACACCTTC.

Only a few counts were recorded for this clone. The rearrangement joins TRBV6-1 to TRBJ1-5; tentative D call: TRBD1 (6 bases). Germline V CDR1 and CDR2: MNHNS, SASEGT. The length of the CDR3 is 13 residues. With 7 bases removed from V and 5 bases from J, the gap between germline ends came to 12 bases. CDR3: CASTREGDQPQHF. The CDR3 nucleotides read TGTGCCAGCACTAGGGAGGGGGATCAGCCCCAGCATTTT.

V usage is TRBV5-1 and J usage is TRBJ2-6; D might be TRBD1 (5 bases). Germline V gene data show CDR1 as SGHRS and CDR2 as YFSETQ. The length of the CDR3 is 16 residues. Trimming shortened V by 4 bases and J by 0 bases, and 11 bases separated the two germline ends. The CDR3 nucleotides are TGCGCCAGCAGCCAGGGATACCTCTCTGGGGCCAACGTCCTGACTTTC. It is translated as CASSQGYLSGANVLTF.

The CDR3 here is CASSVSGQVHEQYF. In nucleotides, the CDR3 is TGTGCCAGCAGCGTCTCGGGACAGGTCCACGAGCAGTACTTC. This chain uses TRBV9 with TRBJ2-7; 8 nucleotides agree with TRBD1. Germline V gives CDR1 SGDLS, CDR2 YYNGEE. The CDR3 runs to 14 residues. V shed 2 bases, J shed 5 bases, and the junction held 6 bases outside the gene matches.

This clone is a singleton in its sample. The J gene is TRBJ2-4, the V gene TRBV27; D gene uncertain. The CDR3 is 15 residues long. Germline V gene lookup returns CDR1 MNHEY and CDR2 SMNVEV (reference sequence). V lost 6 bases to trimming and J lost 0 bases, with 12 bases between them. DNA of the CDR3: TGTGCCAGCAGCGTGATCCCGTCAGCCAAAAACATTCAGTACTTC. This encodes CASSVIPSAKNIQYF.

This chain links TRBV12-5 with TRBJ1-2; D perhaps matches TRBD1 (6 bases). Germline-derived CDR1 and CDR2 are LGHNT and FRNRAP. CDR3 size: 14 residues. V lost 1 base and J 6 bases, leaving 12 bases between the germline ends. CDR3 DNA: TGTGCTAGTGGTTTGGACGGGGGCTGGAATGGCTACACCTTC. It encodes CASGLDGGWNGYTF. The variable domain in full, completed from reference TRBV12-5 and TRBJ1-2, reads DARVTQTPRHKVTEMGQEVTMRCQPILGHNTVFWYRQTMMQGLELLAYFRNRAPLDDSGMPKDRFSAEMPDATLATLKIQPSEPRDSAVYFCASGLDGGWNGYTFGSGTRLTVV.

This clone is a singleton in its sample. The V gene is TRBV25-1, the J gene TRBJ1-4, with 7 bases aligning to TRBD1. J gave up 6 bases and V 6 bases, and 10 bases lay outside the gene matches. The length of the CDR3 is 15 residues. Germline CDR1 and CDR2: MGHDK and SYGVNS. The CDR3 sequence: CASRPPGQTHEKLFF. In DNA, the CDR3 is TGTGCCAGCAGACCCCCGGGACAGACCCATGAAAAACTGTTTTTT.

V usage is TRBV29-1 and J usage is TRBJ2-1; 7 nucleotides match TRBD2. Trimming removed 8 bases from V and 6 bases from J; junction bases left unmatched: 7. Per germline, CDR1 SQVTM and CDR2 ANQGSEA. This CDR3 comprises 12 residues. CDR3 sequence: CSHAGTINEQFF. The CDR3 DNA reads as TGCAGCCACGCCGGGACTATCAATGAGCAGTTCTTC.

This clone was detected once. The V and J genes are TRBV7-8 and TRBJ2-5, with D tentatively TRBD1 (6 bases). CDR1 is SGHVS, CDR2 FQNEAQ, per germline. V was clipped by 4 bases and J by 4 bases, with 16 bases between them. The CDR3 covers 15 residues. CDR3 region: CASSWYRDVAETQYF. DNA for the CDR3: TGTGCCAGCAGCTGGTACAGGGATGTAGCAGAGACCCAGTACTTC.

The rearrangement links TRBV19 to TRBJ1-2; D gene unclear. This CDR3 spans 12 amino acids. Trimming took off 1 base at V and 3 bases at J, with 3 bases between the two ends. Germline V lookup: CDR1 LNHDA, CDR2 SQIVND (reference sequence). CDR3 in amino acids: CASSIVDYGYTF. The CDR3, as DNA: TGTGCCAGTAGTATAGTGGACTATGGCTACACCTTC.